This T cell receptor beta chain comes out of a study of CD8 T cells in Susac syndrome. The CDR3 is 14 residues long. Germline CDR1 is SGDLS and CDR2 is YYNGEE. V shed 3 bases, J shed 3 bases, and the junction held 3 bases outside the gene matches. The authors reverse transcribed roughly 0.5 to 1 ug RNA with random hexamers. By means of immunoSEQ multiplex PCR, TCR beta CDR3 spanning 54 Vbeta and 13 Jbeta underwent amplification. MiXCR, run by TCRdb on the immunoSEQ multiplex PCR reads, gives a single entry per CDR3 protein. The sample shows around 180,000 distinct CDR3 sequences, around 96% of them seen only once.

Sequencing used CD8+ T cells from PBMCs. J is TRBJ2-5 and V is TRBV9, with 9 bases matching TRBD2. This clonotype originated in a human donor with multiple sclerosis. CDR3 residues: CASSALAGEETQYF. The CDR3 DNA is TGTGCCAGCAGCGCCTTAGCGGGAGAAGAGACCCAGTACTTC.